Presented here are 30 T cell receptor beta chains from one specimen sequenced in a study of blood T cell repertoires in COVID-19 (dated by TCRdb to 2018 to 2021). The library was built by means of the immunoSEQ multiplex PCR assay. TCRdb holds this immuneACCESS table with in-frame rearrangements only. Some clones are missing; in checked studies, unresolved V genes explain under half, and the rest has no known cause. Within this sample are around 170,000 clones, with 84% of them counted one time only. Around 15% of the sample belongs to the ten largest clones. The sequenced material came from peripheral blood. The source is a man aged 25 to 40 with active or convalescent COVID-19.

This clone occurred once. The rearrangement joins TRBV9 to TRBJ2-1, with TRBD1 matching over 7 bases. Germline V gene sequence: CDR1 SGDLS, CDR2 YYNGEE. The junction had 7 bases not matched to a gene; V was cut back by 4 bases and J by 6 bases. This CDR3 spans 14 amino acids. This CDR3 is CASSPLTGSNEQFF. CDR3 DNA: TGTGCCAGCAGCCCACTGACAGGGAGCAATGAGCAGTTCTTC.

A single count supports this clone. The chain recombines TRBV6-4 with TRBJ1-5; D is unclear. Trimming removed 6 bases at V and 8 bases at J, with 14 bases between. CDR3 size: 13 residues. Per germline, CDR1 MRHNA and CDR2 SNTAGT. The CDR3 DNA reads TGTGCCAGCAGCCCCCGGGAGGAGGAGCCCCAGCATTTT. Amino acids: CASSPREEEPQHF.

In nucleotides, the CDR3 is TGTGCCAGTAGGATCACCGGGGGGGCGGAGACCCAGTACTTC. This codes for CASRITGGAETQYF. The chain couples TRBV19 to TRBJ2-5, with 8 nucleotides matching TRBD2. This CDR3 spans 14 amino acids. Germline CDR1 LNHDA, CDR2 SQIVND (reference sequence). Trimming cost V 6 bases and J 5 bases; bases outside gene matches: 8.

This clone turned up a few times. The chain couples TRBV28 to TRBJ1-6, with D tentatively TRBD1 (6 bases). CDR1 and CDR2 from the germline V gene are MDHEN and SYDVKM. The V end lost 1 base, the J end lost 0 bases, and 13 bases lay between the germline ends. The CDR3 loop spans 18 amino acids. CDR3 nucleotide sequence: TGTGCCAGCAGTTTATCCACAGGGCTAGGCTCCTATAATTCACCCCTCCACTTT. Translated: CASSLSTGLGSYNSPLHF.

This chain connects TRBV24-1 to TRBJ1-1, with 8 nucleotides matching TRBD1. V lost 7 bases to trimming and J lost 1 base; unmatched junction nucleotides: 4. Germline V CDR1 and CDR2: KGHDR, SFDVKD. CDR3 length: 14 residues. The CDR3 DNA is TGTGCCACCAGCCTGGACAGGGAGAACACTGAAGCTTTCTTT. It codes for CATSLDRENTEAFF.

The chain is built from TRBV3-1 (or the pseudogene TRBV3-2) and TRBJ1-1; no clear D. Germline V gives CDR1 LGHDT, CDR2 YNNKEL (reference sequence). CDR3 length: 13 residues. With 1 base removed from V and 5 bases from J, the gap between germline ends came to 8 bases. This chain's CDR3 is CASSQGGMTEAFF. Here the CDR3 DNA reads TGTGCCAGCAGCCAAGGAGGGATGACTGAAGCTTTCTTT.

The rearrangement links TRBV30 to TRBJ2-1; D uncertain. CDR1 and CDR2 (germline): GTSNPN, SVGIG (reference sequence). The CDR3 is 14 residues long. With 3 bases removed from V and 3 bases from J, the gap between germline ends came to 12 bases. This CDR3 is CAWSRLTNYNEQFF. CDR3 coding DNA: TGTGCCTGGAGCCGACTTACAAACTACAATGAGCAGTTCTTC.

The V gene is TRBV7-5, the J gene TRBJ1-5. TRBV7-5 is described as a pseudogene. The CDR3 covers 14 residues. Written as DNA, the CDR3 is TGTGCCAGAAGCTTAGCTATGGGCAATCAGCCCCAGCATTTT. This translates into CARSLAMGNQPQHF.

The genes are TRBV11-3 and TRBJ2-1; the match to TRBD2 covers 16 bases. Germline V CDR1 and CDR2: SGHNT, YENEEA. CDR3 length: 20 amino acids. The J segment lost 9 bases and the V segment lost 0 bases, leaving 14 bases of the junction unmatched. CDR3 region: CASSLDVGTSGRARGGEQFF. For the CDR3, the DNA is TGTGCCAGCAGCTTAGACGTAGGGACTAGCGGGAGGGCCCGTGGGGGTGAGCAGTTCTTC.

CDR3 in DNA: TGTGCCTGGACTGGGACAGGGCGCGGCTACACCTTC. This sequence encodes CAWTGTGRGYTF. V and J are TRBV30 and TRBJ1-2; 9 nucleotides agree with TRBD1. The CDR3 loop spans 12 amino acids. Germline CDR1 is GTSNPN and CDR2 is SVGIG (reference sequence). The V and J ends lost 4 bases and 8 bases, in that order; junction bases with no gene match: 5.

This clone has just one count. The chain combines TRBV27 with TRBJ2-2; 7 bases align to TRBD1. Germline loops: CDR1 MNHEY, CDR2 SMNVEV (reference sequence). The CDR3 length is 16 residues. The ends lost 6 bases at V and 5 bases at J; junction bases unmatched: 12. This CDR3 reads CASRIDRAPLTGELFF. In DNA, the CDR3 is TGTGCCAGCAGAATAGACAGGGCACCCCTTACCGGGGAGCTGTTTTTT.

V and J are TRBV19 and TRBJ1-2; 8 nucleotides match TRBD1. Germline CDR1 and CDR2: LNHDA and SQIVND (reference sequence). V lost 7 bases and J lost 7; bases outside the gene matches: 11. The CDR3 has 14 residues. DNA of the CDR3: TGTGCCAGTACCGAGGACAGGGTAACCGGTGGCTACACCTTC. Its translation is CASTEDRVTGGYTF.

This chain uses TRBV6-5 with TRBJ1-2; 9 bases fit TRBD1. V shed 5 bases and J 8 bases; nucleotides not matched to a gene: 3. There are 12 residues in the CDR3. Looked up from germline, CDR1 is MNHEY and CDR2 is SVGAGI. In DNA form, the CDR3 reads TGTGCCAGCAGTCGGACAGGGGACGGCTACACCTTC. The encoded protein is CASSRTGDGYTF.

The genes are TRBV6-2 or TRBV6-3 and TRBJ2-5, with TRBD2 identical over 12 bases. Trimming took 6 bases from V and 4 from J; bases not matched to a gene: 12. The length of the CDR3 is 17 residues. In germline, CDR1 is MNHEY, CDR2 SVGEGT. CDR3 bases: TGTGCCAGCAGCCAGCAACTAGCGGGAGGCGGCGGAGAGACCCAGTACTTC. It encodes CASSQQLAGGGGETQYF.

The V gene is TRBV10-3, the J gene TRBJ1-5, with D perhaps TRBD1 (5 bases). Germline V gene sequence: CDR1 ENHRY, CDR2 SYGVKD. This CDR3 is built from 13 residues. Trimming took 3 bases from V and 7 from J, leaving 10 bases between them. CDR3 DNA: TGTGCCATCAGTGAAAGTGCAGGGCAGCCCCAGCATTTT. The encoded protein is CAISESAGQPQHF.

The chain has TRBV4-1 and TRBJ2-2, with 8 nucleotides matching TRBD1. Germline V gene lookup returns CDR1 MGHRA and CDR2 YSYEKL. The CDR3 runs 17 residues. V trimming: 1 base; J trimming: 4 bases; junction bases outside the gene matches: 8. CDR3 amino acids: CASSQVTGGRGTGELFF. DNA for the CDR3: TGCGCCAGCAGCCAAGTCACAGGGGGTCGGGGCACCGGGGAGCTGTTTTTT.

The chain links TRBV19 to TRBJ2-3; maybe TRBD1 (6 bases). The CDR3 covers 15 residues. Germline lookup yields CDR1 LNHDA and CDR2 SQIVND (reference sequence). V shed 8 bases and J shed 2 bases, with 17 bases lying between them. The CDR3 sequence is CASGPGQTITDTQYF. The CDR3 bases are TGTGCCAGTGGCCCCGGACAGACTATCACAGATACGCAGTATTTT.

With respect to this clone: The CDR3 end shows no conserved phenylalanine or tryptophan, and so a read error is likely. Because the CDR3's place on the DNA is in doubt, the DNA is left out and the CDR3 is given as listed by TCRdb. This chain links TRBV7-4 with TRBJ2-3; the table assigns TRBD2, which was not confirmed against the DNA. The CDR3 numbers 17 amino acids, ends counted. The germline V gene has CDR1 SGHVT and CDR2 SQSDAQ. CDR3 amino acids: CASSEFGTSGGAKYCSP.

The V call is TRBV14, the J call TRBJ1-1; TRBD1 matches 9 bases. The CDR3 is made up of 16 amino acids. The germline CDR1 and CDR2 sequences are SGHDN and FVKESK. With 4 bases clipped from V and 5 bases from J, the junction kept 11 bases outside the gene matches. The DNA for the CDR3 is TGTGCCAGCAGCCTTACAGGGGGCGCCTCGCGAACTGAAGCTTTCTTT. Encoded protein: CASSLTGGASRTEAFF.

This clone has a single count. J is TRBJ1-2 and V is TRBV6-5; 10 bases are a match to TRBD1. The V segment lost 6 bases and the J segment 4 bases; nucleotides outside the gene matches: 5. The CDR3 extends over 14 amino acids. The germline gives CDR1 MNHEY, CDR2 SVGAGI. DNA for the CDR3: TGTGCCAGCAGGTTGGGACAGGGGATCTATGGCTACACCTTC. Its protein product is CASRLGQGIYGYTF.

The chain employs TRBV18 and TRBJ1-1; unclear D gene. From germline, CDR1 is KGHSH and CDR2 LQKENI. Between the trimmed V and J ends, which lost 3 bases and 1 base, there was a span of 9 bases. The CDR3 runs to 14 residues. DNA of the CDR3: TGTGCCAGCTCACCTGTGGGCGAGAACACTGAAGCTTTCTTT. Translated, it gives CASSPVGENTEAFF.

The rearrangement joins TRBV5-1 to TRBJ1-1, with a possible D match to TRBD1 (5 bases). Germline V gene data show CDR1 as SGHRS and CDR2 as YFSETQ. This CDR3 has 13 amino acids. Deletions cut 2 bases from V and 3 bases from J, with 8 bases between. Written as DNA, the CDR3 is TGCGCCAGCAGCTTCGGGGGGGACACTGAAGCTTTCTTT. Its translation: CASSFGGDTEAFF.

The chain joins TRBV14 to TRBJ2-7, with 14 bases matching TRBD2. The CDR3 sequence is 15 residues long. J was trimmed by 7 bases and V by 4 bases; bases with no gene match: 6. Per the germline V gene, CDR1 is SGHDN and CDR2 is FVKESK. As DNA, the CDR3 is TGTGCCAGCAGCCCGGGACTAGCGGGAGCTGAGGAGCAGTACTTC. As protein: CASSPGLAGAEEQYF.

This clone was seen just once. This sequence joins TRBV19 and TRBJ1-5; D might be TRBD1 (6 bases). The V gene's germline CDR1 is LNHDA and CDR2 SQIVND (reference sequence). CDR3 length equals 15 residues. Trimming took 3 bases from V and 1 from J, leaving 10 bases between them. The CDR3 loop reads CASSIRGQSNQPQHF. CDR3 sequence (DNA): TGTGCCAGTAGTATCAGGGGACAAAGCAATCAGCCCCAGCATTTT.

The J gene is TRBJ2-3, the V gene TRBV28; D possibly corresponds to TRBD1 (8 bases). This CDR3 comprises 14 residues. Germline CDR1 MDHEN, CDR2 SYDVKM. V was pared by 8 bases and J by 6 bases, with 18 bases between. The CDR3 is CASSQGGASDTQYF. The CDR3 coding sequence is TGTGCCAGCTCACAGGGGGGGGCATCGGATACGCAGTATTTT. Drawing the rest from reference TRBV28 and TRBJ2-3, the complete variable domain is DVKVTQSSRYLVKRTGEKVFLECVQDMDHENMFWYRQDPGLGLRLIYFSYDVKMKEKGDIPEGYSVSREKKERFSLILESASTNQTSMYLCASSQGGASDTQYFGPGTRLTVL.

The sample holds one count of this clone. This chain connects TRBV18 to TRBJ2-7, with D possibly being TRBD1 (5 bases). The CDR3 consists of 17 residues. V dropped 3 bases and J dropped 6 bases, with 24 bases sitting between them. CDR1 and CDR2 from the germline V gene are KGHSH and LQKENI. CDR3 DNA sequence: TGTGCCAGCTCACCTTCGTTCCGCGTCCGACAGCCATCCGAGCAGTACTTC. It codes for CASSPSFRVRQPSEQYF.

This clone was seen just once. The V and J genes are TRBV7-2 and TRBJ2-2; 7 positions match TRBD2. CDR1 and CDR2 (germline): SGHTA, FQGNSA. Losses at the gene ends were 2 bases for V and 5 bases for J; bases not matched to a gene: 8. This CDR3 contains 16 residues. The DNA for the CDR3 is TGTGCCAGCAGCTTATCGGGGACTACCGGAACCGGGGAGCTGTTTTTT. Protein: CASSLSGTTGTGELFF.

This clone was detected only once. CDR3 DNA: TGTGCCAGCAGACCCCAGGGGATGTCCTCCTACGAGCAGTACTTC. Amino acid sequence: CASRPQGMSSYEQYF. V gene TRBV6-5 combines with J gene TRBJ2-7, with D possibly TRBD1 on 6 matching bases. CDR3 size: 15 residues. Trimming took 6 bases from V and 0 from J, leaving 15 bases between them. Looked up from germline, CDR1 is MNHEY and CDR2 is SVGAGI.

V usage is TRBV6-5 and J usage is TRBJ2-7; 7 positions match TRBD1. V lost 8 bases to trimming and J lost 2 bases; unmatched junction nucleotides: 9. Germline assignment: CDR1 MNHEY and CDR2 SVGAGI. This CDR3 contains 14 residues. CDR3: CASRADRATYEQYV. The CDR3 DNA reads as TGTGCCAGCCGGGCTGACAGGGCAACCTACGAGCAGTACGTC.

The sample holds a few counts of this clone. The chain has TRBV11-2 and TRBJ1-3; D is undetermined. This CDR3 comprises 15 residues. Germline lookup yields CDR1 SGHAT and CDR2 FQNNGV. The V end was cut by 5 bases, the J end by 4 bases, with 15 bases between. CDR3 protein: CASSEWAGTGNTIYF. The CDR3 nucleotides read TGTGCCAGCAGCGAGTGGGCGGGTACGGGAAACACCATATATTTT.